The 9 T cell receptor beta chains below come from one sample, sequenced in a study of blood T cell repertoires in COVID-19. The repertoire was sequenced with immunoSEQ multiplex PCR; TCRdb's copy has only in-frame clones and lacks some. The top ten hold roughly 17% of the sample, which has 150,000 to 200,000 clones, around three quarters seen once. What was sequenced was peripheral blood. Receptor source: a man aged 60 to 69 with active or convalescent COVID-19.

The chain is built from TRBV9 and TRBJ2-1, with D hard to call. Germline lookup yields CDR1 SGDLS and CDR2 YYNGEE. The CDR3 runs to 11 residues. V lost 0 bases and J 13 bases, leaving 8 bases between the germline ends. The CDR3 DNA reads TGTGCCAGCAGCGTAGGAGACAACCAGTTCTTC. This gives the protein CASSVGDNQFF.

Here the CDR3 reads CASSFLGAGGAETQYF. The CDR3, as DNA: TGTGCCAGCAGCTTCCTCGGCGCGGGAGGGGCAGAGACCCAGTACTTC. The chain is built from TRBV11-2 and TRBJ2-5; 9 nucleotides match TRBD2. The CDR3 runs 16 residues. The V and J ends lost 3 bases and 4 bases, in that order; junction bases with no gene match: 9. In germline, CDR1 is SGHAT, CDR2 FQNNGV.

The chain uses TRBV4-3 and TRBJ2-7, with a tentative D call TRBD1 (5 bases). Looked up from germline, CDR1 is LGHNA and CDR2 is YSLEER. This CDR3 has 14 amino acids. The germline V and J ends were trimmed by 0 bases and 7 bases, with 13 bases remaining between them. The CDR3 nucleotides read TGCGCCAGCAGCCAAGACCCGTCAAGGGGAGAGCAGTACTTC. Translating gives CASSQDPSRGEQYF.

The chain combines TRBV6-2 or TRBV6-3 with TRBJ1-5, with TRBD1 as a possible D gene (5 bases). V lost 2 bases and J 3 bases, leaving 11 bases between the germline ends. The germline V gene encodes CDR1 MNHEY and CDR2 SVGEGT. The CDR3 sequence is 15 residues long. CDR3 amino acids: CASSYRGFVNQPQHF. In nucleotides, the CDR3 is TGTGCCAGCAGTTACCGGGGGTTTGTCAATCAGCCCCAGCATTTT.

The sample holds a few counts of this clone. V usage is TRBV5-1 and J usage is TRBJ1-4, with a tentative D call TRBD1 (5 bases). The CDR3 runs 17 residues. V shed 4 bases and J shed 0 bases, with 16 bases lying between them. The germline CDR1 and CDR2 sequences are SGHRS and YFSETQ. The CDR3 DNA reads TGCGCCAGCAGCGCCGGCTTGGGGCTTGCAACTAATGAAAAACTGTTTTTT. Its translation is CASSAGLGLATNEKLFF.

The rearrangement links TRBV6-1 to TRBJ1-4; D gene ambiguous. The germline V gene encodes CDR1 MNHNS and CDR2 SASEGT. V lost 1 base and J 8 bases, leaving 8 bases between the germline ends. This CDR3 has 13 amino acids. The CDR3, as DNA: TGTGCCAGCAGTGAAGGGGCGAGAGAAAAACTGTTTTTT. Its translation is CASSEGAREKLFF.

The V gene is TRBV5-4, the J gene TRBJ2-7; D uncertain. This CDR3 is built from 14 residues. Germline-derived CDR1 and CDR2 are SGHNT and YYREEE (reference sequence). V gave up 2 bases and J gave up 0 bases, with 9 bases separating them. The CDR3 coding sequence is TGTGCCAGCAGCTTCGGGTCAGACTCCTACGAGCAGTACTTC. It specifies CASSFGSDSYEQYF.

The chain joins TRBV3-1 (or the pseudogene TRBV3-2) to TRBJ2-5; 9 bases are shared with TRBD2. The CDR3 is made up of 15 amino acids. Trimming removed 6 bases from V and 2 bases from J; junction bases left unmatched: 7. Germline-derived CDR1 and CDR2 are LGHDT and YNNKEL (reference sequence). The CDR3 DNA follows: TGTGCCAGCAGGACGGGACTAGCCCATCAAGAGACCCAGTACTTC. Amino acids: CASRTGLAHQETQYF.

This rearrangement joins TRBV2 to TRBJ1-1; D is perhaps TRBD1 (5 bases). CDR3 length equals 15 residues. Trimming cost V 2 bases and J 0 bases, with 10 bases left between them. Germline V gene lookup returns CDR1 SNHLY and CDR2 FYNNEI. CDR3 in amino acids: CASSERGRVNTEAFF. The CDR3 DNA reads as TGTGCCAGCAGTGAACGGGGGAGAGTGAACACTGAAGCTTTCTTT.